This TCR beta chain was identified in a study of naive and memory T cell subsets. Two oligonucleotides, mixed equimolar, formed the beta constant-region primer covering TRBC1 and TRBC2. Each CDR3 protein is one row after TCRdb ran MiXCR on the UMI-ligation and nested PCR reads. In the table there are around 160,000 distinct CDR3 sequences, over 15% of which are singletons. The TCR comes from a human donor in good health. Sequenced: naive CD4+ T cells from blood.

The CDR3 protein is CASSQPLAGGDEQFF. In nucleotides, the CDR3 is TGTGCCAGCAGCCAACCACTAGCGGGAGGGGATGAGCAGTTCTTC. The gene calls are TRBV4-2 and TRBJ2-1; 13 positions match TRBD2. The germline CDR1 and CDR2 sequences are LGHNA and YNFKEQ. Unmatched junction bases numbered 3, after V lost 2 bases and J lost 8 bases. The CDR3 extends over 15 amino acids.